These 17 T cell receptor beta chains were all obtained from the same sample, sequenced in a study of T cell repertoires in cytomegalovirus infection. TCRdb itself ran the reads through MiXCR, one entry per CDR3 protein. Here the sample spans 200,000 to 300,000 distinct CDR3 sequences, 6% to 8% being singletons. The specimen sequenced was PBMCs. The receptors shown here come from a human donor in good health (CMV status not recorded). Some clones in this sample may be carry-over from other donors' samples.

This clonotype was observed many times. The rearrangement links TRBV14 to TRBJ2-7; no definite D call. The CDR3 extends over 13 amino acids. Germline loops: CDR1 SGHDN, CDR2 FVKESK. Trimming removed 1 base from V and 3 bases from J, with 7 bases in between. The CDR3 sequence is CASSQVVFYEQYF. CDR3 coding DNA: TGTGCCAGCAGCCAAGTGGTCTTCTACGAGCAGTACTTC.

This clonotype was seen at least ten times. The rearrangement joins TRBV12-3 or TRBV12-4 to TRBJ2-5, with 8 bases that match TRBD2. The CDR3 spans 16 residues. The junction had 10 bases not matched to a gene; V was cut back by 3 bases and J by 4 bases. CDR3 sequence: CASSFGLAGGRETQYF. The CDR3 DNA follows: TGTGCCAGCAGTTTCGGACTAGCCGGGGGGAGAGAGACCCAGTACTTC.

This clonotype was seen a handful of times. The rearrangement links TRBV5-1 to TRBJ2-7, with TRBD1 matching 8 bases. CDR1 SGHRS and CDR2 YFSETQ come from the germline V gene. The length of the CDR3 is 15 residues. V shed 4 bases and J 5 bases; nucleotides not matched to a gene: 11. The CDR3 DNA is TGCGCCAGCAGCCAGGACAGGACAGGGATCGACGAGCAGTACTTC. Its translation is CASSQDRTGIDEQYF.

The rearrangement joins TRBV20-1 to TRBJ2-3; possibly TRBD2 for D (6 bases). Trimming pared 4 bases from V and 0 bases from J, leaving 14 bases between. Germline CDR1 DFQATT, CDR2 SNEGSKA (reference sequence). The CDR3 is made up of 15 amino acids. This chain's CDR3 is CSATPLATSTDTQYF. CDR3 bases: TGCAGTGCTACACCTCTAGCGACGAGCACAGATACGCAGTATTTT.

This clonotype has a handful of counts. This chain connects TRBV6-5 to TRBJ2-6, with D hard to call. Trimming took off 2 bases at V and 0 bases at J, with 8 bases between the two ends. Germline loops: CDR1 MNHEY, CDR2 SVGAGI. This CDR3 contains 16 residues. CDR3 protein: CASSYGLYSGANVLTF. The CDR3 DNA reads TGTGCCAGCAGTTACGGCCTGTACTCTGGGGCCAACGTCCTGACTTTC.

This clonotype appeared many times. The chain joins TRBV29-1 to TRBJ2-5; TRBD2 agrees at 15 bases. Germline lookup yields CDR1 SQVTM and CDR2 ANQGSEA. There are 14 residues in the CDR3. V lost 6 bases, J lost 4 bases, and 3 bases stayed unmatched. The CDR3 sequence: CSVAGLAGGETQYF. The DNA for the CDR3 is TGCAGCGTCGCGGGACTAGCGGGGGGAGAGACCCAGTACTTC.

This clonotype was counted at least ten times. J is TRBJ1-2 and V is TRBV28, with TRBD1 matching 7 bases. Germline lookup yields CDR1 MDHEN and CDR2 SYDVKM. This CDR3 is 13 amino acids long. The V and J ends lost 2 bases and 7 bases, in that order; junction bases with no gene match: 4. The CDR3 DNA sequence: TGTGCCAGCAGTTTAAACAGGGGTCTTGGCTACACCTTC. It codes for CASSLNRGLGYTF.

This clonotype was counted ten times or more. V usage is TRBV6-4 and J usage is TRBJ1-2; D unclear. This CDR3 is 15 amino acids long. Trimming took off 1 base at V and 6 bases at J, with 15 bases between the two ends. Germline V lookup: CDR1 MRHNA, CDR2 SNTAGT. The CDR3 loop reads CASSDYAGQANGYTF. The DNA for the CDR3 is TGTGCCAGCAGTGACTATGCCGGGCAAGCCAATGGCTACACCTTC.

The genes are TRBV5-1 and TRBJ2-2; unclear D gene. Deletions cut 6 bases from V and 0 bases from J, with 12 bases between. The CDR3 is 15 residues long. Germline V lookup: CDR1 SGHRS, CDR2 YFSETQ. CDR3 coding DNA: TGCGCCAGCACCTATGATCACCCGAACACCGGGGAGCTGTTTTTT. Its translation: CASTYDHPNTGELFF.

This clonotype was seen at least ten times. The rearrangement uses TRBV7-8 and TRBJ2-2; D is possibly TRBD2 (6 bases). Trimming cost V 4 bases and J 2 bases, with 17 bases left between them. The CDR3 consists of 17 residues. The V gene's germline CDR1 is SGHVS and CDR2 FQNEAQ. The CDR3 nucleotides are TGTGCCAGCAGCTCCACACGCGGGACGGCTAACACCGGGGAGCTGTTTTTT. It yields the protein CASSSTRGTANTGELFF.

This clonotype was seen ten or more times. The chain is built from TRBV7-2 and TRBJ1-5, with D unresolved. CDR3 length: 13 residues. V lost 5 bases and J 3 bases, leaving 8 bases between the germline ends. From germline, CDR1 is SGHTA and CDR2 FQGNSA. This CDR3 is CASSRVDNQPQHF. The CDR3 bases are TGTGCCAGCAGCCGTGTAGACAATCAGCCCCAGCATTTT. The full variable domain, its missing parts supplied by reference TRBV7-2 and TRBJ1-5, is GAGVSQSPSNKVTEKGKDVELRCDPISGHTALYWYRQSLGQGLEFLIYFQGNSAPDKSGLPSDRFSAERTGGSVSTLTIQRTQQEDSAVYLCASSRVDNQPQHFGDGTRLSIL.

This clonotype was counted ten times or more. As DNA, the CDR3 is TGTGCCAGCAGCCCATCTCGGGGGGACCGGAACACTGAAGCTTTCTTT. Residues: CASSPSRGDRNTEAFF. The rearrangement joins TRBV7-2 to TRBJ1-1, with TRBD1 as a possible D gene (5 bases). Germline values: CDR1 SGHTA, CDR2 FQGNSA. The CDR3 extends over 16 amino acids. Trimming left V 5 bases short and J 1 base short, with 17 bases between.

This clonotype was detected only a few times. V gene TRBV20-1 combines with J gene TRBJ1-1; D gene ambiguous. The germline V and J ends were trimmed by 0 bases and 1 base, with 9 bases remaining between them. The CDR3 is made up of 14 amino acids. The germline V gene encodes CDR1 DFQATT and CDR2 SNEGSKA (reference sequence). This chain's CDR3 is CSARDRTKNTEAFF. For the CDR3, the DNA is TGCAGTGCTAGAGATCGTACAAAGAACACTGAAGCTTTCTTT.

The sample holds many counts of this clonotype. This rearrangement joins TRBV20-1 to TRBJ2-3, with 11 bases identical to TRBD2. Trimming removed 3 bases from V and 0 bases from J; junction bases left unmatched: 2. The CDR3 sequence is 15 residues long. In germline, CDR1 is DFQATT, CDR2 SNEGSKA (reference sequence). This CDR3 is CSASGTSGSTDTQYF. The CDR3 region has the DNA TGCAGTGCTAGTGGGACTAGCGGAAGCACAGATACGCAGTATTTT.

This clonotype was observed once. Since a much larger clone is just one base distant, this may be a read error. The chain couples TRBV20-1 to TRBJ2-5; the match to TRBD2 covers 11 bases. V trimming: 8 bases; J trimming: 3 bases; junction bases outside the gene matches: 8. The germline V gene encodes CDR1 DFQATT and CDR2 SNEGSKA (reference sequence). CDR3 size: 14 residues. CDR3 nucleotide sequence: TGCAGTACTCATCCGGGACTAGCGGAAGAGACCCAGTACTTC. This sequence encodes CSTHPGLAEETQYF.

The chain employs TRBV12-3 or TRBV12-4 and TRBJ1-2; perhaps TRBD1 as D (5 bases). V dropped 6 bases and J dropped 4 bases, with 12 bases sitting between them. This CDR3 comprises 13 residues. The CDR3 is CASSFDSFYGYTF. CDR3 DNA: TGTGCCAGCAGCTTCGACAGTTTCTATGGCTACACCTTC.

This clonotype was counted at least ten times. CDR3 nucleotides: TGTGCCTGGACAGGGAGTTCCTACAATGAGCAGTTCTTC. Protein product: CAWTGSSYNEQFF. This chain links TRBV30 with TRBJ2-1; TRBD1 or TRBD2 may be the D gene (5 bases each). Trimming removed 4 bases from V and 1 base from J, with 8 bases in between. The CDR3 sequence is 13 residues long. Per germline, CDR1 GTSNPN and CDR2 SVGIG (reference sequence).